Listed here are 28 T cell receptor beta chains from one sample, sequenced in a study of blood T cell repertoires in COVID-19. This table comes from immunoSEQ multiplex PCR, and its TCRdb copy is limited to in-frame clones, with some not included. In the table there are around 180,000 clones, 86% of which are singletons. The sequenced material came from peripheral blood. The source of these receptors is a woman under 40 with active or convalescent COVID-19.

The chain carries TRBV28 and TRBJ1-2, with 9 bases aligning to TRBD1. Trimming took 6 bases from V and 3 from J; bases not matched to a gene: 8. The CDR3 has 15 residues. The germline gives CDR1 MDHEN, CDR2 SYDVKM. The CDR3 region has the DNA TGTGCCAGCAGCGATCCGGGACAGGGTTACTATGGCTACACCTTC. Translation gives CASSDPGQGYYGYTF.

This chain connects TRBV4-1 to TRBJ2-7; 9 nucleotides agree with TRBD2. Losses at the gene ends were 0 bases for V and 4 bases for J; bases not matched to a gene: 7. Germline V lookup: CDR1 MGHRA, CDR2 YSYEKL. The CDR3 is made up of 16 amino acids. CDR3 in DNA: TGCGCCAGCAGCCAAGATTCGCGGGAGGGCCAGTACGAGCAGTACTTC. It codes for CASSQDSREGQYEQYF.

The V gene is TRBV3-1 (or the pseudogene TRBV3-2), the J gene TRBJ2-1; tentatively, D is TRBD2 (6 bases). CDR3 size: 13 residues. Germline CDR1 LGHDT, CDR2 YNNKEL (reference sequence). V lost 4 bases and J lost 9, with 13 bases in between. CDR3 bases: TGTGCCAGCAGCCCCTCGGGAGCGGTTGAGCAGTTCTTC. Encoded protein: CASSPSGAVEQFF.

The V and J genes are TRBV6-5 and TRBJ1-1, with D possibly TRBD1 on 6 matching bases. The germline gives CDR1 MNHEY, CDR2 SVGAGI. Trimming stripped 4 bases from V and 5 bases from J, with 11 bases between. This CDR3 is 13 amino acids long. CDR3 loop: CASSFGQMTEAFF. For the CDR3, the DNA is TGTGCCAGCAGTTTCGGACAGATGACTGAAGCTTTCTTT.

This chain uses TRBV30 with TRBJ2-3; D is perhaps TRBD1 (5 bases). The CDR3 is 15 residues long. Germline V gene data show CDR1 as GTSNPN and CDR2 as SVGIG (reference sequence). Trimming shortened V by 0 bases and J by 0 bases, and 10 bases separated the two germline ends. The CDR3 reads CAWSVHRSSTDTQYF. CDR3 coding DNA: TGTGCCTGGAGTGTACACAGGTCTAGCACAGATACGCAGTATTTT.

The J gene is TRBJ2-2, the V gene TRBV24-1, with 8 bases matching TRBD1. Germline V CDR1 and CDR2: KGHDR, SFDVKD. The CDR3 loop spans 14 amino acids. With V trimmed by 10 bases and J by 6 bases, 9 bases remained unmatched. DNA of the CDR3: TGTGCCACGGACGGACAGGGTCTGGCCGGGGAGCTGTTTTTT. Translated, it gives CATDGQGLAGELFF.

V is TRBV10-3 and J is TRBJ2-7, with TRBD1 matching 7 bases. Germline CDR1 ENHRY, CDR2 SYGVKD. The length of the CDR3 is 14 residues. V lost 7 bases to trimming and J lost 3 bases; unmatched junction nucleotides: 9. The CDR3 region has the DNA TGTGCCATCAAGCAAGGGACAGCCAACTACGAGCAGTACTTC. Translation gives CAIKQGTANYEQYF.

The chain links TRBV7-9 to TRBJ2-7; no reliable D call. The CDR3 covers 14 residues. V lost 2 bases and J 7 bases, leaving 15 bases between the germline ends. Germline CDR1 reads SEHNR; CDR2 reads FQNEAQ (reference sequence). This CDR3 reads CASSLSDSSEEQYF. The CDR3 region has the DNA TGTGCCAGCAGCTTAAGCGATTCCTCAGAGGAGCAGTACTTC.

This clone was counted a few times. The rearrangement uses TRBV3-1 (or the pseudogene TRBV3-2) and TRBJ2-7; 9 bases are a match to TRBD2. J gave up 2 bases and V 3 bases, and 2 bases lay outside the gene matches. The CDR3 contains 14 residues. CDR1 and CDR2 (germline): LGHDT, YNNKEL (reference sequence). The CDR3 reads CASSQGLAAYEQYF. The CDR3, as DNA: TGTGCCAGCAGCCAGGGACTAGCAGCCTACGAGCAGTACTTC.

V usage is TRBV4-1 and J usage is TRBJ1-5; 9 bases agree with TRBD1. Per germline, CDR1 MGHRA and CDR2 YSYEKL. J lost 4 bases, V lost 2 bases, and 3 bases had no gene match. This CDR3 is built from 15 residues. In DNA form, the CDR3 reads TGCGCCAGCAGCCAACACAGGGGGCTTAATCAGCCCCAGCATTTT. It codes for CASSQHRGLNQPQHF.

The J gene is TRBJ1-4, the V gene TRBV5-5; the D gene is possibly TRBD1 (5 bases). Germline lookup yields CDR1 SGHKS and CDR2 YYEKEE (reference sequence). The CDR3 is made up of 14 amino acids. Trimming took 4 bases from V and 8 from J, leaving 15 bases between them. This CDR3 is CASSPNGRDEKLFF. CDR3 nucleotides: TGTGCCAGCAGCCCGAACGGGAGGGACGAAAAACTGTTTTTT.

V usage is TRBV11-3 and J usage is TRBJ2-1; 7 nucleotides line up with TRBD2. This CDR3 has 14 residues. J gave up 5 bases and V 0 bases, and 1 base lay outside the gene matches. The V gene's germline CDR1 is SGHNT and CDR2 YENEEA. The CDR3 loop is CASSLEAGHNEQFF. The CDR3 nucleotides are TGTGCCAGCAGCTTAGAAGCGGGACACAATGAGCAGTTCTTC.

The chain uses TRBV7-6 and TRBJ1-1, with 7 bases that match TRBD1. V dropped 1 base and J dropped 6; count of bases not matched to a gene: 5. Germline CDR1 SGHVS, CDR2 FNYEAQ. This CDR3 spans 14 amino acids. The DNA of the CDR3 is TGTGCCAGCAGCTTAGTACAGGGGAGCCCTGAAGCTTTCTTT. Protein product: CASSLVQGSPEAFF.

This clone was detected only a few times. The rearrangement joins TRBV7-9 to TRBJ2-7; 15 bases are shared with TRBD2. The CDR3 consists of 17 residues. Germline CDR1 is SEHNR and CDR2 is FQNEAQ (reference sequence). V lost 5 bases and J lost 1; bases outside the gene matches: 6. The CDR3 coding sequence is TGTGCCAGCAGCGCTAGAGGGACTAGCGGGAGGTCCTACGAGCAGTACTTC. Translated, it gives CASSARGTSGRSYEQYF.

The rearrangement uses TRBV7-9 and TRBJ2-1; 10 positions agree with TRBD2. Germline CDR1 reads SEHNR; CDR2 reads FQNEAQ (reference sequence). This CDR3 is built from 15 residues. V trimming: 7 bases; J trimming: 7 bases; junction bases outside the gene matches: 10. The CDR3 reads CASTMGTSELNEQFF. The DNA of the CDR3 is TGTGCCAGCACCATGGGGACTAGCGAGTTAAATGAGCAGTTCTTC.

This CDR3 reads CASSLAFSSGGWETQYF. The CDR3 nucleotides read TGTGCCAGCAGCTTGGCATTCTCTAGCGGGGGGTGGGAGACCCAGTACTTC. The V gene is TRBV5-4, the J gene TRBJ2-5; 11 bases line up with TRBD2. V lost 0 bases to trimming and J lost 5 bases; unmatched junction nucleotides: 9. Germline-derived CDR1 and CDR2 are SGHNT and YYREEE (reference sequence). CDR3 size: 17 residues.

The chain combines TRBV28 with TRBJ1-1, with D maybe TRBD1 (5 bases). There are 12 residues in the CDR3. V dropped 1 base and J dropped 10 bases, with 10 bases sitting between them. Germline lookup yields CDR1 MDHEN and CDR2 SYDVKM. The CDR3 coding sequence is TGTGCCAGCAGTTTATATCAGGGTGGAGCTTTCTTT. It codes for CASSLYQGGAFF.

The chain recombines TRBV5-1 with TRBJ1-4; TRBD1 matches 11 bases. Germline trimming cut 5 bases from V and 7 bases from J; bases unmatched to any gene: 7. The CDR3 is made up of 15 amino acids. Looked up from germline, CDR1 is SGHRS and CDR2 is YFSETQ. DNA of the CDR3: TGCGCCAGCAGGGCGTGGGGGACAGGGGGTGAAAAACTGTTTTTT. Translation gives CASRAWGTGGEKLFF. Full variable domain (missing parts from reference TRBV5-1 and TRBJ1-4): KAGVTQTPRYLIKTRGQQVTLSCSPISGHRSVSWYQQTPGQGLQFLFEYFSETQRNKGNFPGRFSGRQFSNSRSEMNVSTLELGDSALYLCASRAWGTGGEKLFFGSGTQLSVL.

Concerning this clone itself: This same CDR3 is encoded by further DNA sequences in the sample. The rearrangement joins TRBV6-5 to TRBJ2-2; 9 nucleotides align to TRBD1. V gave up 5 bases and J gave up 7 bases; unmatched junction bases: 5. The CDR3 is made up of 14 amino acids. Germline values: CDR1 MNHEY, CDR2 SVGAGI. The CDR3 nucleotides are TGTGCCAGCAGTCCGGGACAGGGTATCGGGGAGCTGTTTTTT. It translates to CASSPGQGIGELFF.

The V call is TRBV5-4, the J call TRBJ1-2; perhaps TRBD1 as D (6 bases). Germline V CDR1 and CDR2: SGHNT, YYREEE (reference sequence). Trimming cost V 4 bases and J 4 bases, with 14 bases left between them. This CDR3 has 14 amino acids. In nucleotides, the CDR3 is TGTGCCAGCAGCGAATACAGGGATTTCTATGGCTACACCTTC. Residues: CASSEYRDFYGYTF.

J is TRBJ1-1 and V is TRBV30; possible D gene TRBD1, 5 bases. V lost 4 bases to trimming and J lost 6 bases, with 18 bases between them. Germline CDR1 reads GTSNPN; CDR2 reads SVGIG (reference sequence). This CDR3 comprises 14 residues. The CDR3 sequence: CAWMVGGGAAEAFF. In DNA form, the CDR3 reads TGTGCCTGGATGGTCGGGGGAGGGGCTGCTGAAGCTTTCTTT.

CDR3 in amino acids: CASSSDRSNQPQHF. CDR3 DNA: TGTGCCAGCAGCTCGGACAGGAGCAATCAGCCCCAGCATTTT. This rearrangement joins TRBV7-9 to TRBJ1-5; 7 bases are a match to TRBD1. CDR1 is SEHNR and CDR2 is FQNEAQ in the germline V gene (reference sequence). The CDR3 length is 14 residues. V was clipped by 4 bases and J by 1 base; unmatched bases: 1.

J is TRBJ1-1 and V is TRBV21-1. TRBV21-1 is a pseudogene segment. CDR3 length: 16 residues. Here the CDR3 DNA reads TGTGCCAGCAGCAATTTGGGGACTTACCGGGACACTGAAGCTTTCTTT. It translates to CASSNLGTYRDTEAFF.

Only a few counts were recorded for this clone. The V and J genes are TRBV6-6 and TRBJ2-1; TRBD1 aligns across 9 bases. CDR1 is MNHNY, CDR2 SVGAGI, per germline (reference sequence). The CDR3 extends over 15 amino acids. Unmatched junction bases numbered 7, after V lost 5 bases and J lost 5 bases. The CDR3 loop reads CASSNAGTGNNEQFF. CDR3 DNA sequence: TGTGCCAGCAGTAACGCCGGGACAGGGAACAATGAGCAGTTCTTC.

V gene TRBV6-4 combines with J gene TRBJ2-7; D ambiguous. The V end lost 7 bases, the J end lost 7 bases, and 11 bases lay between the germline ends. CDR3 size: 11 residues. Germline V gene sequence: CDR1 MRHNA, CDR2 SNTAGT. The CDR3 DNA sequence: TGTGCCAGCACTAGGTTCTGGGAGCAGTACTTC. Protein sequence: CASTRFWEQYF.

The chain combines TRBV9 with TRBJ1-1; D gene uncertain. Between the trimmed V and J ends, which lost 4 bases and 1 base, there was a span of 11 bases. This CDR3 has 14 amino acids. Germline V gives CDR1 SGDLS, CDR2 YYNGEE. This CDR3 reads CASSPTFGNTEAFF. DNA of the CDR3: TGTGCCAGCAGCCCGACTTTTGGGAACACTGAAGCTTTCTTT.

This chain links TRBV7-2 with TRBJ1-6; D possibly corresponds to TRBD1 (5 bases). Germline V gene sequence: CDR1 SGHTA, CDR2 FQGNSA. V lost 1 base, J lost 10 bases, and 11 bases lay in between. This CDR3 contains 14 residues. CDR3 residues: CASSLGQGTSPLHF. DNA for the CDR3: TGTGCCAGCAGCTTAGGTCAGGGAACATCACCCCTCCACTTT.

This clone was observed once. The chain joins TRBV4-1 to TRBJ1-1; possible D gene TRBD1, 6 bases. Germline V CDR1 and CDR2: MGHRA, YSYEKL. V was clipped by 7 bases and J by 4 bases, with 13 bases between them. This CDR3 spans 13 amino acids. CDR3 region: CASTKQGITEAFF. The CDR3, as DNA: TGCGCCAGCACGAAACAGGGAATCACTGAAGCTTTCTTT.